The present T cell receptor beta chain was sequenced within a study of blood T cell repertoires in COVID-19. Background on the study: Researchers got acute and convalescent COVID-19 samples from the United States, Italy and Spain. The analysed material was cDNA or gDNA that came from T cells, B-cell-depleted T cells, or PBMCs.

In the authors' methods: Amplification of reference gene primers provided the estimated nucleated cell counts. Some clones are missing from TCRdb's copy, which holds only in-frame ones; the method was immunoSEQ multiplex PCR. That table gives V, J and clone size, and the DNA gave D and trimming. The sample consists of 150,000 to 200,000 clones, more than 75% of them appearing once. A few counts support this clone. This receptor was identified in a man aged 18 to 29 with active or convalescent COVID-19. Sequencing was done on a sample of peripheral blood.

The chain's CDR3 is CASSYSGGRDTEAFF. In DNA, the CDR3 is TGTGCCAGCAGTTACTCCGGGGGACGGGACACTGAAGCTTTCTTT. This chain links TRBV6-5 with TRBJ1-1, with D tentatively TRBD1 (5 bases). The CDR3 consists of 15 residues. The V gene lost 0 bases and the J gene lost 3 bases, with 11 bases spanning the gap. Per the germline V gene, CDR1 is MNHEY and CDR2 is SVGAGI.